A selection of T cell receptor beta chains follows, all from one sample in a study of OX40 agonist ivuxolimab in advanced cancers. Clones were sequenced by immunoSEQ multiplex PCR, and TCRdb holds only the in-frame ones, with some missing. The data show some 17,000 clones, 90% to 95% seen once. This sample comprised CD4+ or CD8+ T cells sorted from blood, obtained in a trial of the OX40 agonist ivuxolimab. These receptors originate from an adult with an advanced solid tumor such as melanoma, head and neck, liver or kidney cancer. Each CDR3 is given with its conserved first and last residue. A D gene is named only where the DNA matches it firmly.

J | V | D | CDR3
TRBJ2-2 | TRBV27 | - | CASMTIPGPGAGELFF
TRBJ2-3 | TRBV28 | - | CASSQIVGLGTDTQYF
TRBJ1-2 | TRBV7-8 | - | CASSLALAAYGYTF
TRBJ2-5 | TRBV19 | TRBD2 | CASSTNSGGEETQYF
TRBJ2-7 | TRBV5-5 | - | CASSTRGFEQYF
TRBJ2-2 | TRBV27 | - | CASSLSPGSGTGELFF
TRBJ2-7 | TRBV19 | - | CASSAAGYEQYF
TRBJ2-3 | TRBV13 | - | CASSQGGDPDTQYF
TRBJ2-1 | TRBV7-9 | - | CASSFQEAAYNEQFF
TRBJ2-1 | TRBV7-6 | - | CASSFTPSNEQFF
TRBJ1-1 | TRBV13 | - | CASSLRGVVNTEAFF
TRBJ2-1 | TRBV11-3 | - | CASSPPGESSYNEQFF
TRBJ1-6 | TRBV5-1 | - | CASSLDSLYFHF
TRBJ2-2 | TRBV7-9 | TRBD1 | CASSPDRGAGELFF
TRBJ2-7 | TRBV9 | - | CASSVGLVPEQYF
TRBJ1-1 | TRBV10-3 | - | CAISESELEGGAVDTEAFF
TRBJ2-7 | TRBV15 | - | CATSIRRGALDEQYF
TRBJ2-1 | TRBV4-2 | TRBD1 | CASSQVRRTGGDEQFF
TRBJ2-3 | TRBV7-9 | TRBD2 | CAHLTSGDTDTQYF
TRBJ2-2 | TRBV5-1 | - | CASSSVAGELFF
TRBJ2-7 | TRBV2 | - | CASSEAVVEQYF
TRBJ2-7 | TRBV27 | - | CASSPGPLGYEQYF
TRBJ2-2 | TRBV4-1 | - | CASRQETGELFF
TRBJ1-1 | TRBV6-6 | - | CASSYLQGGTEAFF
TRBJ2-1 | TRBV7-7 | - | CASRPLRGGSPYNEQFF
TRBJ2-2 | TRBV27 | - | CASSRYGGGGPGELFF
TRBJ1-1 | TRBV11-3 | - | CASSLTRRNTEAFF
TRBJ2-7 | TRBV11-2 | - | CASSLNPYEQYF
TRBJ1-2 | TRBV30 | TRBD1 | CASRQGNGYTF
TRBJ2-2 | TRBV25-1 | TRBD1 | CASSAPGQGYTGELFF
TRBJ2-5 | TRBV25-1 | TRBD2 | CASSGGTSGERETQYF
TRBJ2-4 | TRBV7-9 | TRBD1 | CASSPGTEVLQYF
TRBJ2-5 | TRBV19 | TRBD2 | CASTGGGQETQYF
TRBJ1-2 | TRBV28 | TRBD1 | CASSFGTTGAPYGYTF
TRBJ1-2 | TRBV29-1 | - | CSVDGGRASYGYTF
TRBJ2-1 | TRBV4-1 | - | CASSQVGAGGEQFF
TRBJ2-1 | TRBV14 | - | CASSHLPGVRWLFF
TRBJ1-5 | TRBV6-1 | - | CASTAQGPPQHF
TRBJ2-7 | TRBV5-1 | TRBD1 | CASSPGQGEYEQYF
TRBJ1-4 | TRBV7-2 | - | CASSPTNEKLFF
TRBJ2-7 | TRBV11-3 | - | CASSSFRDGPYEQYF
TRBJ2-7 | TRBV19 | TRBD2 | CASSAGLAASYEQYF
TRBJ1-2 | TRBV7-9 | - | CATPGADGYTF
TRBJ2-5 | TRBV5-1 | TRBD1 | CASSLTGVGETQYF
TRBJ2-3 | TRBV27 | TRBD2 | CASSLNPGLGDTQYF
TRBJ1-5 | TRBV27 | - | CASSLPNQPQHF
TRBJ1-1 | TRBV6-6 | - | CASTPDSMNTEAFF
TRBJ2-4 | TRBV18 | TRBD1 | CASSPRQGAAKNIQYF
TRBJ2-7 | TRBV7-9 | - | CASSGVEAERAYEQYF